The present T cell receptor (beta chain) was sequenced within a study of shared clonotypes between healthy human individuals. Data came from immunoSEQ multiplex PCR; TCRdb stores just in-frame clones and leaves some out. Altogether about 1.5 million clones are present, approximately 98% being singletons, with the ten largest covering around 0.47%. Sequencing input: naive CD4+ T cells sorted from blood. Subset in this sample: CD45RA+ positively selected. This TCR was sampled from a man aged 30 to 45 in good health.

CDR3 residues: CASSLDRNTGELFF. The CDR3 DNA follows: TGTGCCAGCAGCTTAGACCGGAACACCGGGGAGCTGTTTTTT. The chain employs TRBV7-8 and TRBJ2-2; D remains ambiguous. The germline CDR1 and CDR2 sequences are SGHVS and FQNEAQ. The CDR3 consists of 14 residues. Trimming removed 1 base from V and 1 base from J, with 4 bases in between.